This TCR beta chain comes out of a study of blood T cell repertoires in COVID-19. Clones were read by immunoSEQ multiplex PCR, and TCRdb kept only the in-frame ones, dropping some. The sample lists 100,000 to 150,000 clones; less than 90% were seen once. Germline CDR1 SGHRS, CDR2 YFSETQ. The CDR3 covers 13 residues. V was trimmed by 1 base and J by 2 bases, leaving 4 bases between them. About this clone itself: Distinct nucleotide sequences in the sample also encode this CDR3.

The rearrangement joins TRBV5-1 to TRBJ1-5; D unresolved. This receptor was obtained from an elderly woman with acute or convalescent COVID-19. The specimen sequenced was peripheral blood. CDR3: CASSLTGNQPQHF. The CDR3 nucleotides read TGCGCCAGCAGCTTGACGGGCAATCAGCCCCAGCATTTT.